Listed below are T cell receptor beta chains from one sample, sequenced in a study of blood T cell repertoires in COVID-19. Libraries were prepared by immunoSEQ multiplex PCR; TCRdb keeps only in-frame clonotypes and omits some of them. The sample shows around 230,000 clones, roughly 80% of them seen only once. The sample comprised peripheral blood. All receptors derive from a woman aged 65 to 85 with active or convalescent COVID-19. CDR3s include the opening cysteine and the closing phenylalanine or tryptophan. Fields, in order: clone size, D gene, V gene, J gene, CDR3 protein, CDR3 DNA. A D gene is named only where the DNA matches it firmly. Clone size is not always given. Where it is, it says once, few, many or a class for expanded clones.

NA	NA	TRBV30	TRBJ2-7	CAWSVQEDSYEQYF	TGTGCCTGGAGTGTACAAGAGGACTCCTACGAGCAGTACTTC
NA	NA	TRBV6-2/TRBV6-3	TRBJ2-1	CASSYVEFSSTYNEQFF	TGTGCCAGCAGTTACGTGGAGTTTAGCAGCACCTACAATGAGCAGTTCTTC
NA	NA	TRBV10-1	TRBJ2-1	CASSPRQYNEQFF	TGCGCCAGCAGTCCGAGACAGTACAATGAGCAGTTCTTC
NA	NA	TRBV5-4	TRBJ1-4	CASSLYGSNEKLFF	TGTGCCAGCAGCTTGTACGGGTCTAATGAAAAACTGTTTTTT
NA	TRBD1	TRBV9	TRBJ2-2	CASMGPGGFTGELFF	TGTGCCAGCATGGGGCCAGGGGGCTTCACCGGGGAGCTGTTTTTT
NA	NA	TRBV7-9	TRBJ1-2	CASSLDSTYGYTF	TGTGCCAGCAGCTTGGACAGTACCTATGGCTACACCTTC
once	TRBD1	TRBV29-1	TRBJ2-3	CSVVKGGIDTQYF	TGCAGCGTCGTGAAAGGGGGCATAGATACGCAGTATTTT
NA	NA	TRBV3-1/TRBV3-2	TRBJ1-2	CASSPYRGSGYTF	TGTGCCAGCAGCCCTTACCGGGGATCTGGCTACACCTTC
NA	TRBD1	TRBV30	TRBJ1-1	CAWRYGTGYMNTEAFF	TGTGCCTGGAGATACGGGACAGGGTACATGAACACTGAAGCTTTCTTT
NA	NA	TRBV6-1	TRBJ2-5	CASSEALGQWETQYF	TGTGCCAGCAGTGAAGCCCTCGGACAGTGGGAGACCCAGTACTTC
NA	TRBD1	TRBV7-9	TRBJ1-5	CASSWAGTGNQPQHF	TGTGCCAGCAGCTGGGCCGGGACAGGCAATCAGCCCCAGCATTTT
NA	NA	TRBV19	TRBJ1-2	CASSMVGRYYGYTF	TGTGCCAGTAGTATGGTGGGGAGGTACTATGGCTACACCTTC
NA	NA	TRBV25-1	TRBJ2-7	CASSPYGRGSYEQYF	TGTGCCAGCAGTCCATACGGTAGGGGATCCTACGAGCAGTACTTC
NA	NA	TRBV15	TRBJ1-4	CATSRRLASGGNEKLFF	TGTGCCACCAGCAGGAGGTTGGCTTCTGGCGGGAATGAAAAACTGTTTTTT
NA	TRBD1	TRBV28	TRBJ2-7	CASRPGTDYDEQYF	TGTGCCAGCCGCCCCGGGACAGATTACGACGAGCAGTACTTC
NA	NA	TRBV25-1	TRBJ1-1	CASSRGGANTEAFF	TGTGCCAGCAGCCGGGGGGGGGCGAACACTGAAGCTTTCTTT
NA	TRBD1	TRBV18	TRBJ1-2	CASSPGQGGYTF	TGTGCCAGCTCACCCGGACAGGGTGGCTACACCTTC
NA	NA	TRBV30	TRBJ2-5	CAWSRMGETQYF	TGTGCCTGGAGCAGGATGGGAGAGACCCAGTACTTC
NA	TRBD1	TRBV5-4	TRBJ1-2	CASSPGQGARGYTF	TGTGCCAGCAGCCCGGGACAGGGGGCGAGGGGCTACACCTTC
once	TRBD1	TRBV5-6	TRBJ1-3	CASRRTGASGNTIYF	TGTGCCAGCAGAAGGACAGGGGCCTCTGGAAACACCATATATTTT
NA	TRBD1	TRBV7-8	TRBJ2-3	CASSFPGQHADTQYF	TGTGCCAGCAGCTTCCCGGGACAGCACGCAGATACGCAGTATTTT
NA	TRBD2	TRBV5-1	TRBJ2-3	CASSWDLAGSSTDTQYF	TGCGCCAGCAGCTGGGATCTAGCGGGCTCTAGCACAGATACGCAGTATTTT
NA	NA	TRBV5-1	TRBJ1-1	CASRGPGRNTEAFF	TGCGCCAGCAGGGGGCCAGGAAGAAACACTGAAGCTTTCTTT
NA	NA	TRBV5-4	TRBJ2-3	CASSLAGATDTQYF	TGTGCCAGCAGCTTGGCAGGGGCCACAGATACGCAGTATTTT
once	TRBD1	TRBV10-3	TRBJ2-1	CAISDRVDNEQFF	TGTGCCATTTCGGACAGGGTAGACAATGAGCAGTTCTTC
NA	TRBD1	TRBV11-2	TRBJ1-4	CASSFLDRGLEKLFF	TGTGCCAGCAGCTTCCTGGACAGGGGGCTTGAAAAACTGTTTTTT
few	NA	TRBV6-2/TRBV6-3	TRBJ1-1	CASSYSMGPPMNTEAFF	TGTGCCAGCAGTTACTCGATGGGGCCCCCGATGAACACTGAAGCTTTCTTT
NA	NA	TRBV4-2	TRBJ2-2	CASSQRDNTPTGELFF	TGTGCCAGCAGCCAACGGGACAACACCCCCACCGGGGAGCTGTTTTTT
NA	TRBD2	TRBV6-2/TRBV6-3	TRBJ2-5	CASSARGLAGEKQETQYF	TGTGCCAGCAGCGCCCGGGGACTAGCGGGCGAGAAGCAAGAGACCCAGTACTTC
NA	TRBD1	TRBV7-8	TRBJ1-5	CASSLERGQQPQHF	TGTGCCAGCAGCTTAGAAAGGGGGCAACAGCCCCAGCATTTT
NA	TRBD1	TRBV24-1	TRBJ1-3	CATSKGQDGNTIYF	TGTGCCACCAGCAAGGGACAGGATGGAAACACCATATATTTT
NA	NA	TRBV11-3	TRBJ2-2	CASLNPNTGELFF	TGTGCCAGCCTAAATCCGAATACCGGGGAGCTGTTTTTT
NA	TRBD1	TRBV28	TRBJ2-7	CASTLAGGQGAYEQYF	TGTGCCAGCACCCTAGCTGGGGGACAGGGGGCCTACGAGCAGTACTTC
few	NA	TRBV30	TRBJ1-1	CAWIRVNTEAFF	TGTGCCTGGATACGGGTTAACACTGAAGCTTTCTTT